This is a list of T cell receptor beta chains from one sample in a study of blood T cell repertoires in COVID-19. Only in-frame clones appear in the TCRdb table, and some are missing; sequencing was by immunoSEQ multiplex PCR. The table has 95,000 to 150,000 clones, 82% seen once. The material sequenced was peripheral blood. These receptors were collected from a woman aged 70-85 years with acute or convalescent COVID-19. Both conserved end residues are part of each CDR3. The D gene is left open where the match is weak. Expanded clones are given a class, and other clones once, few, many or no size at all.

j_gene	d_gene	v_gene	abundance	CDR3aa	CDR3nt
TRBJ2-1	TRBD1	TRBV2	-	CASSLGGTGEYEQFF	TGTGCCAGCAGCTTAGGGGGGACAGGGGAATATGAGCAGTTCTTC
TRBJ2-7	-	TRBV6-5	-	CASSVQGYEQYF	TGTGCCAGCAGCGTACAGGGTTACGAGCAGTACTTC
TRBJ1-2	-	TRBV19	-	CASSRARRTSPGGYTF	TGTGCCAGTAGCAGAGCCAGGCGGACTTCGCCGGGGGGCTACACCTTC
TRBJ1-5	-	TRBV19	once	CASSLNSVPFSNQPQHF	TGTGCCAGTAGTCTCAACTCGGTTCCCTTTAGCAATCAGCCCCAGCATTTT
TRBJ1-1	TRBD1	TRBV11-3	few	CASSPPRQGALNTEAFF	TGTGCCAGCAGCCCTCCGAGACAGGGGGCTCTGAACACTGAAGCTTTCTTT
TRBJ2-2	TRBD2	TRBV19	-	CASSIDSPSGGTGELFF	TGTGCCAGTAGTATAGACTCCCCTAGCGGGGGGACCGGGGAGCTGTTTTTT
TRBJ2-7	-	TRBV29-1	-	CSVGPGGNEQYF	TGCAGCGTTGGTCCAGGGGGGAACGAGCAGTACTTC
TRBJ1-2	TRBD1	TRBV7-2	-	CASGQPGQGVYGYTF	TGTGCCAGCGGTCAACCGGGACAGGGGGTCTATGGCTACACCTTC
TRBJ1-1	-	TRBV9	once	CASSPQREAFF	TGTGCCAGCAGCCCCCAGCGTGAAGCTTTCTTT
TRBJ1-2	TRBD1	TRBV5-8	-	CASSPKDREGGYTF	TGTGCCAGCAGCCCGAAGGACAGGGAGGGTGGCTACACCTTC
TRBJ2-3	-	TRBV21-1	once	CASSERTSGGCTQYF	TGTGCCAGCAGCGAACGGACTAGCGGGGGGTGTACGCAGTATTTT
TRBJ2-2	TRBD2	TRBV5-1	-	CASSLREVGTGELFF	TGCGCCAGCAGCTTACGGGAGGTCGGAACCGGGGAGCTGTTTTTT
TRBJ1-5	-	TRBV19	-	CASSPRPFGGFGNQPQHF	TGTGCCAGTAGTCCCCGGCCCTTCGGGGGTTTTGGCAATCAGCCCCAGCATTTT
TRBJ2-5	TRBD1	TRBV30	-	CAWSQLTGTGGAQYF	TGTGCCTGGAGCCAATTAACCGGGACAGGGGGGGCCCAGTACTTC
TRBJ1-6	-	TRBV7-9	few	CASSLDGQNNSPLHF	TGTGCCAGCAGCTTAGATGGACAGAATAATTCACCCCTCCACTTT
TRBJ1-3	-	TRBV7-2	-	CASSLKYAGSGNTIYF	TGTGCCAGCAGCTTAAAGTATGCAGGCTCTGGAAACACCATATATTTT
TRBJ2-2	-	TRBV11-3	-	CASTIKNPSRDGELFF	TGTGCCAGCACCATTAAAAATCCCTCGAGGGACGGGGAGCTGTTTTTT
TRBJ1-3	TRBD1	TRBV6-5	-	CASPSGTGGSIYF	TGTGCCAGCCCCTCCGGGACAGGGGGTTCCATATATTTT
TRBJ1-5	-	TRBV19	-	CASRMVTGTGHNQPQHF	TGTGCCAGTAGAATGGTCACAGGGACGGGGCACAATCAGCCCCAGCATTTT
TRBJ1-5	-	TRBV5-5	-	CASSLGQTGNQPQHF	TGTGCCAGCAGCCTGGGACAAACTGGCAATCAGCCCCAGCATTTT
TRBJ1-2	TRBD1	TRBV5-1	-	CASSLGDSNYGYTF	TGCGCCAGCAGCTTGGGGGACAGCAACTATGGCTACACCTTC
TRBJ1-2	TRBD1	TRBV7-8	-	CASSLLGTGGYTF	TGTGCCAGCAGCTTGCTAGGGACAGGTGGGTACACCTTC
TRBJ1-1	-	TRBV4-1	-	CASSWGGNAFF	TGCGCCAGCAGCTGGGGGGGTAATGCTTTCTTT
TRBJ1-6	-	TRBV5-1	-	CASSLVQGSYNSPLHF	TGCGCCAGCAGCTTGGTACAGGGCTCCTATAATTCACCCCTCCACTTT
TRBJ2-1	TRBD2	TRBV27	-	CASRAGGPYNEQFF	TGTGCCAGCAGGGCGGGGGGGCCTTACAATGAGCAGTTCTTC
TRBJ1-4	TRBD1	TRBV18	-	CASSPLPGQGDEKLFF	TGTGCCAGCTCACCCCTGCCGGGACAGGGAGATGAAAAACTGTTTTTT
TRBJ1-2	TRBD1	TRBV7-2	once	CASSWTGGQSGYTF	TGTGCCAGCAGCTGGACAGGGGGCCAGAGCGGCTACACCTTC
TRBJ1-6	-	TRBV19	-	CASSSQGLSPLHF	TGTGCCAGTAGTTCCCAGGGGTTGTCACCCCTCCACTTT
TRBJ1-1	-	TRBV29-1	once	CSVEDFEAFF	TGCAGCGTGGAGGATTTTGAAGCTTTCTTT
TRBJ1-1	TRBD1	TRBV6-2/TRBV6-3	once	CASSYRRDSEAFF	TGTGCCAGCAGTTATCGAAGGGACAGTGAAGCTTTCTTT
TRBJ1-1	-	TRBV3-1/TRBV3-2	-	CASSQLANTEAFF	TGTGCCAGCAGCCAATTAGCGAACACTGAAGCTTTCTTT
TRBJ2-1	TRBD2	TRBV11-3	-	CASSPGGVNEQFF	TGTGCCAGCAGCCCCGGGGGGGTCAATGAGCAGTTCTTC
TRBJ1-6	-	TRBV14	-	CASSQEGRSPLHF	TGTGCCAGCAGCCAAGAAGGCAGGTCACCCCTCCACTTT
TRBJ1-1	-	TRBV6-1	few	CASSGQLDKNMNTEAFF	TGTGCCAGCAGTGGACAGTTGGACAAAAATATGAACACTGAAGCTTTCTTT
TRBJ1-2	-	TRBV6-5	-	CASSYSISSGLSNRVF	TGTGCCAGCAGTTACTCGATATCGAGTGGTCTTAGCAACAGGGTCTTC
TRBJ2-7	-	TRBV6-1	few	CASSELFSDTYEQYF	TGTGCCAGCAGTGAATTATTTTCGGACACCTACGAGCAGTACTTC
TRBJ1-2	TRBD1	TRBV4-3	-	CASSRGQGLGYTF	TGCGCCAGCAGCCGCGGACAGGGACTTGGCTACACCTTC
TRBJ1-3	-	TRBV9	-	CASSRTTGRSGNTIYF	TGTGCCAGCAGCCGAACGACAGGTCGCTCTGGAAACACCATATATTTT
TRBJ1-2	-	TRBV27	-	CASRRSGFYGYTF	TGTGCCAGCAGACGTTCGGGGTTCTATGGCTACACCTTC